The rows below give T cell receptor beta chains drawn from one sample of a study of beta chain features in type 1 diabetes. Using immunoSEQ multiplex PCR, the repertoire was profiled, and TCRdb retains in-frame clones only, with some absent. The top ten clones hold approximately 0.019% of a sample with approximately 380,000 clones, less than 15% of them seen once. The sequencing sample was made of naive CD4+ T cells from blood. The receptor set was obtained from a young woman in good health. Each CDR3 is given with its conserved first and last residue. The order of the fields is J gene, D gene, clone size, V gene, CDR3 DNA, CDR3 protein. D genes are given only for firm matches. Clone size is not always given. Where it is, it says once, few, many or a class for expanded clones.

TRBJ2-5 | . | . | TRBV13 | TGTGCCAGCAGCGCACGGGACTTAGAGACCCAGTACTTC | CASSARDLETQYF
TRBJ1-1 | TRBD1 | . | TRBV2 | TGTGCCAGCACTCCCGCCCCGACAGGGGTAACTGAAGCTTTCTTT | CASTPAPTGVTEAFF
TRBJ2-1 | TRBD2 | . | TRBV28 | TGTGCCAGCAGTTCCAGGCCTAGCGGTGAGCAGTTCTTC | CASSSRPSGEQFF
TRBJ1-5 | TRBD1 | . | TRBV7-9 | TGTGCCAGCGGCCCGACAGGGGCTGAGGGCAATCAGCCCCAGCATTTT | CASGPTGAEGNQPQHF
TRBJ1-1 | . | few | TRBV2 | TGTGCCAGCAGATACAGGGAGGGCACTGAAGCTTTCTTT | CASRYREGTEAFF
TRBJ1-2 | . | . | TRBV30 | TGTGCCTGGAGTGTATACGGTTATGGCTACACCTTC | CAWSVYGYGYTF
TRBJ2-3 | TRBD2 | . | TRBV5-4 | TGTGCCAGCAGCTGGAGATCTAGCGGGAGGGCAGGGGATACGCAGTATTTT | CASSWRSSGRAGDTQYF
TRBJ2-3 | . | few | TRBV29-1 | TGCAGCGTTGAAGGTGTCCTTGGGAGAAGCACAGATACGCAGTATTTT | CSVEGVLGRSTDTQYF
TRBJ1-1 | TRBD1 | . | TRBV25-1 | TGTGCCAGCAGTGTGACAGGGTTTACTGAAGCTTTCTTT | CASSVTGFTEAFF
TRBJ2-3 | TRBD2 | few | TRBV30 | TGTGCCTGGAGTGATGCTAGCGGGAGGCTCACAGATACGCAGTATTTT | CAWSDASGRLTDTQYF
TRBJ2-1 | TRBD2 | few | TRBV28 | TGTGCCAGCAGTCTGGGACTAGCGGGGGCCAGGGAGCAGTTCTTC | CASSLGLAGAREQFF
TRBJ2-1 | TRBD2 | . | TRBV5-1 | TGCGCCAGCAGCCCCCCGGGGGGAGACTACAATGAGCAGTTCTTC | CASSPPGGDYNEQFF
TRBJ2-1 | TRBD1 | few | TRBV11-2 | TGTGCCAGCAGCTTGGACAGGGGCCATGAGCAGTTCTTC | CASSLDRGHEQFF
TRBJ2-7 | TRBD2 | . | TRBV5-1 | TGCGCCAGCAGCTATAATAGCGGGAGCTCCTACGAGCAGTACTTC | CASSYNSGSSYEQYF
TRBJ1-1 | TRBD1 | . | TRBV27 | TGTGCCAGCACCAGACAGGGAAATATGAACACTGAAGCTTTCTTT | CASTRQGNMNTEAFF
TRBJ2-1 | . | . | TRBV9 | TGTGCCAGCAGCGGGACACGACTAGTTCCTAATGAGCAGTTCTTC | CASSGTRLVPNEQFF
TRBJ2-1 | TRBD1 | . | TRBV28 | TGTGCCAGCAGGAGATACAGGGGATACAATGAGCAGTTCTTC | CASRRYRGYNEQFF
TRBJ2-2 | . | . | TRBV5-4 | TGTGCCAGCAGCCCGGGTCGTAACACCGGGGAGCTGTTTTTT | CASSPGRNTGELFF
TRBJ2-3 | TRBD2 | . | TRBV15 | TGTGCCACCAGCTTTAAACTAGCGGGAGTAACAGATACGCAGTATTTT | CATSFKLAGVTDTQYF
TRBJ1-2 | TRBD1 | few | TRBV7-2 | TGTGCCAGCAGCTACTACCCGGACAGGGGAGGCTACACCTTC | CASSYYPDRGGYTF
TRBJ1-1 | . | few | TRBV30 | TGTGCCTGGACCCGGGACATCATGAACACTGAAGCTTTCTTT | CAWTRDIMNTEAFF
TRBJ2-3 | TRBD2 | few | TRBV30 | TGTGCCTGGAGTAGGACTAGCGGGAGCCCAGATACGCAGTATTTT | CAWSRTSGSPDTQYF
TRBJ1-2 | . | few | TRBV21-1 | TGTGCCAGCAGCCCAGATGGCTACACCTTC | CASSPDGYTF
TRBJ2-3 | . | few | TRBV30 | TGTGCCTGGAGGGTAGGAGCAGATACGCAGTATTTT | CAWRVGADTQYF
TRBJ1-1 | . | few | TRBV30 | TGTGCCTGGAGTGTTGAGGGTAGGACTGAAGCTTTCTTT | CAWSVEGRTEAFF
TRBJ2-1 | TRBD1 | . | TRBV9 | TGTGCCAGCAGCGTAGGAGGGGGCTCTAACAATGAGCAGTTCTTC | CASSVGGGSNNEQFF
TRBJ2-3 | TRBD2 | . | TRBV5-1 | TGCGCCAGCAGGTTTCGACTAGCGCGTACAGATACGCAGTATTTT | CASRFRLARTDTQYF
TRBJ1-1 | . | . | TRBV9 | TGTGCCAGCAGCGTAGTATGGAACACTGAAGCTTTCTTT | CASSVVWNTEAFF
TRBJ2-5 | . | . | TRBV10-3 | TGTGCCATCAGTGCCAGGGTACGAGAGACCCAGTACTTC | CAISARVRETQYF
TRBJ2-7 | TRBD1 | . | TRBV2 | TGTGCCAGCAGGAGACAGGGAAGGAGCTCCTACGAGCAGTACTTC | CASRRQGRSSYEQYF
TRBJ2-7 | . | few | TRBV6-5 | TGTGCCAGCACCGGGACATTACCCTACGAGCAGTACTTC | CASTGTLPYEQYF
TRBJ1-2 | . | few | TRBV18 | TGTGCCAGCTCAGCGGCCAGTAACTATGGCTACACCTTC | CASSAASNYGYTF
TRBJ1-5 | TRBD1 | . | TRBV19 | TGTGCCAGTAGCTCACGGGACAGGGGATATAGCAATCAGCCCCAGCATTTT | CASSSRDRGYSNQPQHF
TRBJ2-1 | TRBD2 | . | TRBV5-1 | TGCGCCAGCAGCGGCGGGACTAGCGGGAGTGTGAGTCCGGAGCAGTTCTTC | CASSGGTSGSVSPEQFF
TRBJ2-2 | TRBD1 | . | TRBV5-1 | TGCGCCAGCAGCCGGGGACAGGGGGCAACCGGGGAGCTGTTTTTT | CASSRGQGATGELFF
TRBJ2-7 | TRBD1 | few | TRBV28 | TGTGCCAGCAGTTCGGGACAGAATTACGAGCAGTACTTC | CASSSGQNYEQYF
TRBJ2-1 | TRBD1 | . | TRBV5-4 | TGTGCCAGCAGCTCTGGGACAGAATCATACAATGAGCAGTTCTTC | CASSSGTESYNEQFF
TRBJ2-3 | . | once | TRBV30 | TGTGCCTGGAGTGTAGGTGGCACAGATACGCAATATTTT | CAWSVGGTDTQYF
TRBJ2-7 | . | . | TRBV6-5 | TGTGCCAGCAGTTACGACAGGACCTCCTACGAGCAGTACTTC | CASSYDRTSYEQYF
TRBJ1-1 | TRBD1 | . | TRBV28 | TGTGCCAGCAGCCAGCCGGGACAGGGAGGCACTGAAGCTTTCTTT | CASSQPGQGGTEAFF
TRBJ2-1 | TRBD1 | few | TRBV29-1 | TGCAGCGTCCTTGACAGGGGGGGCTACAATGAGCAGTTCTTC | CSVLDRGGYNEQFF
TRBJ2-2 | . | once | TRBV11-2 | TGTGCCAGCAGCCCCGGACTGCACACCGGGGAGCTGTTTTTT | CASSPGLHTGELFF
TRBJ2-7 | . | . | TRBV30 | TGTGCCTGGAGCGGGTCCTACGAGCAGTACTTC | CAWSGSYEQYF
TRBJ1-4 | . | . | TRBV5-4 | TGTGCCAGCAGCGCAGGGACAACACCAACTAATGAAAAACTGTTTTTT | CASSAGTTPTNEKLFF
TRBJ2-1 | . | . | TRBV5-1 | TGCGCCAGCAGCTTTGGCCCATTCTACAATGAGCAGTTCTTC | CASSFGPFYNEQFF
TRBJ1-4 | . | few | TRBV2 | TGTGCCAGCAGTGGCTACAGAAATGAAAAACTGTTTTTT | CASSGYRNEKLFF
TRBJ1-1 | TRBD1 | . | TRBV29-1 | TGCAGCGTTGAAGTAGGGACAGCCCGGTGGGACACTGAAGCTTTCTTT | CSVEVGTARWDTEAFF
TRBJ1-5 | . | . | TRBV30 | TGTGCCTGGGACAAGGGCAATCAGCCCCAGCATTTT | CAWDKGNQPQHF
TRBJ1-5 | TRBD1 | . | TRBV5-4 | TGTGCCAGCAGCCCGGACAGGAGCGTGCCTCAGCCCCAGCATTTT | CASSPDRSVPQPQHF
TRBJ2-7 | TRBD2 | . | TRBV5-1 | TGCGCCAGCAGCCTGGGACTAGCGGGACTTTCCTACGAGCAGTACTTC | CASSLGLAGLSYEQYF
TRBJ2-5 | TRBD2 | few | TRBV28 | TGTGCCAGCAGCACTTCCGGGACTAGGAGGGAGACCCAGTACTTC | CASSTSGTRRETQYF
TRBJ1-1 | . | . | TRBV5-1 | TGCGCCAGCAGCGAAGATCGGACAGAAGCTTTCTTT | CASSEDRTEAFF
TRBJ2-5 | . | . | TRBV11-1 | TGTGCCAGCAGCTTAAGGTCCAGGATACAAGAGACCCAGTACTTC | CASSLRSRIQETQYF
TRBJ1-5 | . | . | TRBV4-2 | TGTGCCAGCAGCCAGATGGCAGGTCAGCCCCAGCATTTT | CASSQMAGQPQHF
TRBJ2-7 | TRBD2 | . | TRBV4-3 | TGCGCCAGCAGCCGCAACGCCGGGACTAGCGGGTACGAGCAGTACTTC | CASSRNAGTSGYEQYF
TRBJ1-2 | . | few | TRBV29-1 | TGCAGCGTTGTGGGAGGTGGCTACACCTTC | CSVVGGGYTF
TRBJ2-5 | . | . | TRBV9 | TGTGCCAGCAGCGTTCTAGCGACTCAAGAGACCCAGTACTTC | CASSVLATQETQYF
TRBJ2-7 | TRBD2 | . | TRBV28 | TGTGCCACGGGAGGGAGCGGGTATCGGGAGCAGTACTTC | CATGGSGYREQYF
TRBJ1-2 | . | . | TRBV7-9 | TGTGCCAGCAGCTTAGACCAGGGCGATAACTATGGCTACACCTTC | CASSLDQGDNYGYTF
TRBJ2-1 | . | . | TRBV9 | TGTGCCAGCAGCGTAGATTTAGTTAGCTTTGAGCAGTTCTTC | CASSVDLVSFEQFF